The rows below give T cell receptor beta chains drawn from one sample of a study of shared clonotypes between healthy human individuals. Sequencing used immunoSEQ multiplex PCR; TCRdb keeps in-frame clones, though not all of them. The sample carries about 480,000 clones, roughly 78% recorded once. The specimen was PBMCs. The receptors shown here come from a woman in her forties in good health. Some clones in this sample may be carry-over from other donors' samples. Each CDR3 is given with its conserved first and last residue. Fields, in order: V gene, clone size, J gene, CDR3 length, D gene, CDR3 DNA, CDR3 protein. The D gene is left open where the match is weak. Rows may omit the clone size; those that give it use once, few, many or a size class.

V: TRBV27; size: .; J: TRBJ2-1; length: 16; D: .; DNA: TGTGCCAGCAGTCCTCACCGGGACGGGTCCTACAATGAGCAGTTCTTC; CDR3: CASSPHRDGSYNEQFF
V: TRBV27; size: .; J: TRBJ1-2; length: 13; D: .; DNA: TGTGCCAGCAGCCCCCACGAGGGGAATGGCTACACCTTC; CDR3: CASSPHEGNGYTF
V: TRBV10-3; size: .; J: TRBJ1-2; length: 15; D: TRBD1; DNA: TGTGCCATCAGTGAAACAGGGGCCGGGGGTGGCGGCTACACCTTC; CDR3: CAISETGAGGGGYTF
V: TRBV19; size: few; J: TRBJ1-1; length: 12; D: .; DNA: TGTGCCAGTAGTACCACCTATACTGAAGCTTTCTTT; CDR3: CASSTTYTEAFF
V: TRBV11-2; size: .; J: TRBJ2-7; length: 18; D: TRBD2; DNA: TGTGCCAGCAGAAGGCTGGGGACTAGCGAGAGGGGAGCCTACGAGCAGTACTTC; CDR3: CASRRLGTSERGAYEQYF
V: TRBV9; size: .; J: TRBJ2-3; length: 15; D: .; DNA: TGTGCCAGCAGCCTTACGGGAGTTGTCACAGATACGCAGTATTTT; CDR3: CASSLTGVVTDTQYF
V: TRBV4-1; size: .; J: TRBJ2-7; length: 15; D: .; DNA: TGCGCCAGCAGCCAAGATGTAGCGGACTCCTACGAGCAGTACTTC; CDR3: CASSQDVADSYEQYF
V: TRBV27; size: .; J: TRBJ1-5; length: 13; D: .; DNA: TGTGCCAGCAGTTTGGGTGCGCTCTGGCCCCAGCATTTT; CDR3: CASSLGALWPQHF
V: TRBV7-9; size: .; J: TRBJ2-1; length: 16; D: TRBD2; DNA: TGTGCCAGCAGCCCATTCGAGGGAGGGAACCCCAATGAGCAGTTCTTC; CDR3: CASSPFEGGNPNEQFF
V: TRBV5-1; size: .; J: TRBJ2-1; length: 18; D: TRBD1; DNA: TGCGCCAGCAGCTTGCCCAGGGCCGGCAGGGGGACGATTTACAAGCAGTTCTTC; CDR3: CASSLPRAGRGTIYKQFF
V: TRBV10-3; size: .; J: TRBJ1-5; length: 14; D: TRBD1; DNA: TGTGCCATCAGTGAGAGGACAGGGCGGCAGCCCCAGCATTTT; CDR3: CAISERTGRQPQHF
V: TRBV28; size: .; J: TRBJ2-6; length: 16; D: .; DNA: TGTGCCACCACGGCGACAACCGCCTTCTGGGCCAACGTCCTGACTTTC; CDR3: CATTATTAFWANVLTF
V: TRBV5-1; size: many; J: TRBJ1-1; length: 13; D: .; DNA: TGCGCCAGCAGCTTGAGGGGGGGAACTGAAGCTTTCTTT; CDR3: CASSLRGGTEAFF
V: TRBV6-5; size: .; J: TRBJ2-7; length: 14; D: .; DNA: TGTGCCAGCACCGCGGGGTATCCCATCTACGAGCAGTACTTC; CDR3: CASTAGYPIYEQYF
V: TRBV2; size: .; J: TRBJ2-5; length: 12; D: .; DNA: TGTGCCAGCAGTGAGTGGCGTGAGACCCAGTACTTC; CDR3: CASSEWRETQYF
V: TRBV7-9; size: .; J: TRBJ2-2; length: 15; D: TRBD1; DNA: TGTGCCAGCAGTGGGACAGGGAAGGGCACCGGGGAGCTGTTTTTT; CDR3: CASSGTGKGTGELFF
V: TRBV29-1; size: .; J: TRBJ2-2; length: 16; D: TRBD1; DNA: TGCAGCGTTGAAGATCGGGGACAGGGGGTCACCGGGGAGCTGTTTTTT; CDR3: CSVEDRGQGVTGELFF
V: TRBV5-4; size: few; J: TRBJ1-2; length: 13; D: TRBD1; DNA: TGTGCCAGCAGCGCCGGGACAGTCTATGGCTACACCTTC; CDR3: CASSAGTVYGYTF
V: TRBV7-9; size: few; J: TRBJ2-3; length: 18; D: TRBD1; DNA: TGTGCCAGCAGCTTAAGGGACAGTCAGAGACCTAGCACAGATACGCAGTATTTT; CDR3: CASSLRDSQRPSTDTQYF
V: TRBV19; size: .; J: TRBJ2-1; length: 15; D: TRBD2; DNA: TGTGCCAGTAGTATCCCGGGACTAGCGGGCAATGAGCAGTTCTTC; CDR3: CASSIPGLAGNEQFF
V: TRBV10-3; size: .; J: TRBJ2-2; length: 13; D: .; DNA: TGTGCCACGCGCTTAACGAACACCGGGGAGCTGTTTTTT; CDR3: CATRLTNTGELFF
V: TRBV14; size: .; J: TRBJ1-1; length: 13; D: .; DNA: TGTGCCACCGGGGCGGGCTTGAACACTGAAGCTTTCTTT; CDR3: CATGAGLNTEAFF
V: TRBV18; size: .; J: TRBJ2-2; length: 16; D: .; DNA: TGTGCCAGCTCACCACGGGAAGGGTCGAACACCGGGGAGCTGTTTTTT; CDR3: CASSPREGSNTGELFF
V: TRBV5-1; size: .; J: TRBJ2-5; length: 12; D: .; DNA: TGCGCCAGCAGTGAATACGGGGAGACCCAGTACTTC; CDR3: CASSEYGETQYF
V: TRBV7-9; size: .; J: TRBJ2-1; length: 13; D: .; DNA: TGTGCCAGCAGCTTAGTCCTGGGGGCTGAGCAGTTCTTC; CDR3: CASSLVLGAEQFF
V: TRBV19; size: .; J: TRBJ2-3; length: 14; D: .; DNA: TGTGCCAGTAGTATAGCACGGAGCACAGATACGCAGTATTTT; CDR3: CASSIARSTDTQYF
V: TRBV20-1; size: .; J: TRBJ1-1; length: 11; D: .; DNA: TGCAGTGCTAGAGGGGGCGGTGAAGCTTTCTTT; CDR3: CSARGGGEAFF
V: TRBV7-3; size: .; J: TRBJ1-1; length: 14; D: .; DNA: TGTGCCAGCAGCTTATTACAGATGAACACTGAAGCTTTCTTT; CDR3: CASSLLQMNTEAFF
V: TRBV7-2; size: .; J: TRBJ2-2; length: 12; D: .; DNA: TGTGCCAGCAGCCCGCAGGGCGGGGAGCTGTTTTTT; CDR3: CASSPQGGELFF
V: TRBV7-9; size: .; J: TRBJ2-7; length: 14; D: .; DNA: TGTGCCAGCAGCCCAGGACCGAGCTCCTACGAGCAGTACTTC; CDR3: CASSPGPSSYEQYF
V: TRBV6-5; size: many; J: TRBJ1-1; length: 13; D: .; DNA: TGTGCCAGCAGTCGAACAGAGAACACTGAAGCTTTCTTT; CDR3: CASSRTENTEAFF
V: TRBV13; size: .; J: TRBJ2-5; length: 12; D: .; DNA: TGTGCCAGCAGCTCTCGACTGGGGACCCAGTACTTC; CDR3: CASSSRLGTQYF
V: TRBV7-2; size: .; J: TRBJ2-3; length: 13; D: .; DNA: TGTGCCAGCAGCTTACCTAGCACAGATACGCAGTATTTT; CDR3: CASSLPSTDTQYF
V: TRBV5-1; size: .; J: TRBJ2-1; length: 13; D: TRBD1; DNA: TGCGCCAGCAGCTGGGACAGCATGGGTGAGCAGTTCTTC; CDR3: CASSWDSMGEQFF
V: TRBV6-5; size: .; J: TRBJ2-1; length: 15; D: TRBD1; DNA: TGTGCCAGCAGTTACGGTCTCAGGGGGCGAATTGAGCAGTTCTTC; CDR3: CASSYGLRGRIEQFF
V: TRBV5-5; size: many; J: TRBJ1-1; length: 13; D: .; DNA: TGTGCCAGCAGCCAAGGGGGGAACACTGAAGCTTTCTTT; CDR3: CASSQGGNTEAFF
V: TRBV2; size: .; J: TRBJ2-7; length: 15; D: .; DNA: TGTGCCAGCAGTGTCCAAACAAGGGGGGACGGGGAGCAGTACTTC; CDR3: CASSVQTRGDGEQYF
V: TRBV5-1; size: .; J: TRBJ1-5; length: 16; D: .; DNA: TGCGCCAGCAGCTTGGATGGGGGAGGGGGCAATCAGCCCCAGCATTTT; CDR3: CASSLDGGGGNQPQHF
V: TRBV7-8; size: .; J: TRBJ2-1; length: 17; D: .; DNA: TGTGCCAGCAGCCCAAGAAGGGGAGGAAGCTCCTACAATGAGCAGTTCTTC; CDR3: CASSPRRGGSSYNEQFF